Following are 10 T cell receptor beta chains from one sample sequenced in a study of metastatic and nonmetastatic thyroid tumors. Each patient went into thyroid surgery without having received any treatment. TCRdb re-called clones via MiXCR from the PCR reads. The repertoire has some 22,000 clones, around a fifth of them found once; the top ten carry roughly an eighth. Specimen: tumor tissue. These receptors originate from a female donor with papillary thyroid cancer or a benign thyroid nodule (not recorded which). Some clones in this sample may be carry-over from other donors' samples.

Comment on this clone: The junction departs from germline at one end; a sequencing error may be responsible. V gene TRBV9 combines with J gene TRBJ2-6, with D perhaps given as TRBD1 or TRBD2 (5 bases each). The CDR3 runs to 15 residues. Germline V gene sequence: CDR1 SGDLS, CDR2 YYNGEE. This CDR3 is CAGSVGTLGANVLTF. In DNA form, the CDR3 reads TGTGCCGGCAGCGTGGGGACGCTCGGGGCCAACGTCCTGACTTTC.

Points on this clone: One junction end disagrees with the germline gene, perhaps due to a read error. This rearrangement joins TRBV3-1 to TRBJ2-7, with a weak D call TRBD1 (5 bases). This CDR3 comprises 12 residues. Germline CDR1 and CDR2: LGHDT and YNNKEL (reference sequence). CDR3 DNA: TGTGCCATCAGCCAAGGGGCCTACGAGCAGTACTTT. Translation: CAISQGAYEQYF.

V is TRBV10-3 and J is TRBJ2-1; no clear D gene. Germline CDR1 reads ENHRY; CDR2 reads SYGVKD. This CDR3 comprises 12 residues. The ends were cut back, 8 bases at V and 7 bases at J, with 12 bases in the middle. CDR3 protein: CAIGTEWNEQFF. DNA for the CDR3: TGTGCCATCGGCACCGAGTGGAATGAGCAGTTCTTC.

This clone was detected many times. The chain combines TRBV24-1 with TRBJ2-2; D is possibly TRBD2 (6 bases). The CDR3 has 14 amino acids. In germline, CDR1 is KGHDR, CDR2 SFDVKD. The V end was cut by 9 bases, the J end by 4 bases, with 14 bases between. The CDR3 loop reads CATSTPGLTGELFF. The CDR3 coding sequence is TGTGCCACCTCAACCCCGGGACTCACCGGGGAGCTGTTTTTT.

A few counts support this clone. The rearrangement uses TRBV4-3 and TRBJ2-1; 8 bases fit TRBD2. Germline V gene lookup returns CDR1 LGHNA and CDR2 YSLEER. This CDR3 has 17 residues. J gave up 0 bases and V 0 bases, and 4 bases lay outside the gene matches. In DNA, the CDR3 is TGCGCCAGCAGCCAAGAGCGGAGCGGGAGCTCCTACAATGAGCAGTTCTTC. It is translated as CASSQERSGSSYNEQFF.

A few counts support this clone. The rearrangement joins TRBV18 to TRBJ2-7; 8 nucleotides match TRBD1. Germline trimming cut 6 bases from V and 2 bases from J; bases unmatched to any gene: 9. Germline CDR1 and CDR2: KGHSH and LQKENI. The CDR3 is 15 residues long. CDR3 sequence (DNA): TGTGCCAGCTCCTCCGGGACAGGATCCGCCTACGAGCAGTACTTC. It encodes CASSSGTGSAYEQYF.

This clone has at least ten counts. The chain has TRBV20-1 and TRBJ2-7; a weak D match, TRBD2 (6 bases). This CDR3 is built from 12 residues. Trimming stripped 3 bases from V and 2 bases from J, with 8 bases between. Germline V gene data show CDR1 as DFQATT and CDR2 as SNEGSKA (reference sequence). Written as DNA, the CDR3 is TGCAGTGCTAGCGGGGGTACCTACGAGCAGTACTTC. Amino acid sequence: CSASGGTYEQYF.

This clone was detected ten times or more. This chain joins TRBV2 and TRBJ1-5; 7 bases align to TRBD1. From germline, CDR1 is SNHLY and CDR2 FYNNEI. Trimming took 6 bases from V and 7 from J; bases not matched to a gene: 15. The CDR3 consists of 16 residues. CDR3 residues: CASSGDGGGLRQPQHF. CDR3 nucleotides: TGTGCCAGCAGCGGGGACGGAGGGGGCCTGAGACAGCCCCAGCATTTT.

This chain links TRBV7-2 with TRBJ1-5; TRBD1 is a possible D gene (6 bases). The V end lost 6 bases, the J end lost 4 bases, and 13 bases lay between the germline ends. Germline V lookup: CDR1 SGHTA, CDR2 FQGNSA. The CDR3 is 14 amino acids. The CDR3 nucleotides are TGTGCCAGCAGTCCTAAGCAGGGGAATCAGCCCCAGCATTTT. Translated: CASSPKQGNQPQHF.

This clone has more than one count but fewer than ten. The chain uses TRBV4-1 and TRBJ1-3; D is unresolved. CDR3 length equals 15 residues. CDR1 and CDR2 from the germline V gene are MGHRA and YSYEKL. Trimming took 1 base from V and 6 from J, leaving 13 bases between them. DNA of the CDR3: TGCGCCAGCAGCCAAGCACCAGGTTATATAAACACCATATATTTT. It specifies CASSQAPGYINTIYF.